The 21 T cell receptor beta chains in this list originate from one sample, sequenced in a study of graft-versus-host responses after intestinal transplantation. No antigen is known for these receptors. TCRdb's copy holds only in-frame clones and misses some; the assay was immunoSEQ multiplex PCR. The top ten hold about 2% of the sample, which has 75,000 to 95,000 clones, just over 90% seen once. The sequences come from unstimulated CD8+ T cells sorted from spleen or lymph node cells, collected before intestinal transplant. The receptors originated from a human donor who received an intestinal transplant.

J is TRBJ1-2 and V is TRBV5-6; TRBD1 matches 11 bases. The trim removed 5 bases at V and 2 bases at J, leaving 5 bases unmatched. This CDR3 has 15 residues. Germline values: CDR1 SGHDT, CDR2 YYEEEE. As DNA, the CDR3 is TGTGCCAGCAGGGGGACAGGGGGGAAGAACTATGGCTACACCTTC. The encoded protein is CASRGTGGKNYGYTF. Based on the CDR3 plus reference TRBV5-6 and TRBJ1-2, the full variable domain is DAGVTQSPTHLIKTRGQQVTLRCSPKSGHDTVSWYQQALGQGPQFIFQYYEEEERQRGNFPDRFSGHQFPNYSSELNVNALLLGDSALYLCASRGTGGKNYGYTFGSGTRLTVV.

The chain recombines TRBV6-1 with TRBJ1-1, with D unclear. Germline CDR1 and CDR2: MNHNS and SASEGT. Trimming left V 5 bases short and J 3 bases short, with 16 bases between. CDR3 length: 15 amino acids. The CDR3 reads CASSPRAGVDTEAFF. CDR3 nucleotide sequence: TGTGCCAGCAGTCCGCGAGCGGGAGTGGACACTGAAGCTTTCTTT.

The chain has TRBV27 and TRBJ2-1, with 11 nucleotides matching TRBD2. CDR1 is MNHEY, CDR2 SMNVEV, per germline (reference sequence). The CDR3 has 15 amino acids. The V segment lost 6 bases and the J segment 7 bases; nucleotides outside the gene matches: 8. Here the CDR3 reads CASRYTSGGGNEQFF. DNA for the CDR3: TGTGCCAGCAGATATACTAGCGGGGGAGGAAATGAGCAGTTCTTC.

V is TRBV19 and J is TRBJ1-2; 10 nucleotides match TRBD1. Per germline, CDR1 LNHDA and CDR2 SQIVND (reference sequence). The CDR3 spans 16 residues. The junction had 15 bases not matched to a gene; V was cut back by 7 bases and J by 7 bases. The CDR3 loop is CASIDTGTGDFLGYTF. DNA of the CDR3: TGTGCCAGTATCGATACGGGGACAGGGGATTTCCTTGGCTACACCTTC. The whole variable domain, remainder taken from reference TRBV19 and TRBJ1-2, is DGGITQSPKYLFRKEGQNVTLSCEQNLNHDAMYWYRQDPGQGLRLIYYSQIVNDFQKGDIAEGYSVSREKKESFPLTVTSAQKNPTAFYLCASIDTGTGDFLGYTFGSGTRLTVV.

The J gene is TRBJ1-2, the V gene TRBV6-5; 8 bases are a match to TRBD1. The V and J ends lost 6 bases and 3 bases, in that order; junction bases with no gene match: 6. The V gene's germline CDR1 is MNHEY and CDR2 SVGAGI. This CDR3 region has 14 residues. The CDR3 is CASSGQGRDYGYTF. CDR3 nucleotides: TGTGCCAGCAGCGGACAGGGTCGGGACTATGGCTACACCTTC.

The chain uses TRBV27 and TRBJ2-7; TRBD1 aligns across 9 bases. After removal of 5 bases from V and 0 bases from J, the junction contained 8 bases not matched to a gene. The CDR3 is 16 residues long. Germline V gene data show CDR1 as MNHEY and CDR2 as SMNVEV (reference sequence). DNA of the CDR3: TGTGCCAGCAGTCTAACCGGACAGGGGCACTCCTACGAGCAGTACTTC. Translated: CASSLTGQGHSYEQYF.

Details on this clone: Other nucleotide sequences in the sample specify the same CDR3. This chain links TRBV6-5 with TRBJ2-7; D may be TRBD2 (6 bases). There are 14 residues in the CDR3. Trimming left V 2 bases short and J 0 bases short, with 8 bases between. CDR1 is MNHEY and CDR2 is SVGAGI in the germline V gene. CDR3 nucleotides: TGTGCCAGCAGTTACGGCGGGACCTCCTACGAGCAGTACTTC. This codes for CASSYGGTSYEQYF.

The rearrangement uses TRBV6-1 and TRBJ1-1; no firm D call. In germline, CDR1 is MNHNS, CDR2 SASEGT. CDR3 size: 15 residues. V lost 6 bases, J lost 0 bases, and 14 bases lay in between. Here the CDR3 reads CASSPEDSMNTEAFF. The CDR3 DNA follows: TGTGCCAGCAGCCCTGAGGACTCGATGAACACTGAAGCTTTCTTT.

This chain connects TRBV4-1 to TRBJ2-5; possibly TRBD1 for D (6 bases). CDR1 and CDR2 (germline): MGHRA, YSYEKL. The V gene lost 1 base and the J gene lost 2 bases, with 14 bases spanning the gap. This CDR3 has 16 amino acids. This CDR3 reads CASSQVVATGQETQYF. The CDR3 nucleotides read TGCGCCAGCAGCCAAGTTGTCGCGACAGGACAAGAGACCCAGTACTTC.

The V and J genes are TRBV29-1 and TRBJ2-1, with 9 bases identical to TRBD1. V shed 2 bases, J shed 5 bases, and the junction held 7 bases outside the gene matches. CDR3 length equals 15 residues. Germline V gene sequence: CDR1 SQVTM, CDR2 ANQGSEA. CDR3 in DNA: TGCAGCGTTGAATATTGGACAGGGGTCAACAATGAGCAGTTCTTC. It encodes CSVEYWTGVNNEQFF.

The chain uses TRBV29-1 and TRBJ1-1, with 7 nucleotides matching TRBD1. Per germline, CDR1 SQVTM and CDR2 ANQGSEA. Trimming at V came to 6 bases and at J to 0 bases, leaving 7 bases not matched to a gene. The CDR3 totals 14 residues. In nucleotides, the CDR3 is TGCAGCGTGTTTCCGGGACAGTTGAACACTGAAGCTTTCTTT. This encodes CSVFPGQLNTEAFF.

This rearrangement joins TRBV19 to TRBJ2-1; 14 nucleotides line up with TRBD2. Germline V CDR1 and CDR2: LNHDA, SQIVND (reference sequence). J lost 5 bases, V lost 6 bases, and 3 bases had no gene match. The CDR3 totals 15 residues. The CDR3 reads CASSRLAGGHNEQFF. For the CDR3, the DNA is TGTGCCAGTAGCAGACTAGCGGGGGGGCACAATGAGCAGTTCTTC.

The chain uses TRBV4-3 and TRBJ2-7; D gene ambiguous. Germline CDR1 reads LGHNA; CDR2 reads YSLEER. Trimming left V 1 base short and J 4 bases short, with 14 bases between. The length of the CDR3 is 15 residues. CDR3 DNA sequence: TGCGCCAGCAGCCAAGGCTGGGCCGCCGGTTACGAGCAGTACTTC. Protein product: CASSQGWAAGYEQYF.

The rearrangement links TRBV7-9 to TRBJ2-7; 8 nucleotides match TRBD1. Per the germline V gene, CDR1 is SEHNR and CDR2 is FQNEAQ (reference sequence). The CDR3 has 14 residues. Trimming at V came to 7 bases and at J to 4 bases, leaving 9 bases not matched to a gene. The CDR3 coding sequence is TGTGCCAGCAACGCCGGGACAGGCGTTTACGAGCAGTACTTC. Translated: CASNAGTGVYEQYF.

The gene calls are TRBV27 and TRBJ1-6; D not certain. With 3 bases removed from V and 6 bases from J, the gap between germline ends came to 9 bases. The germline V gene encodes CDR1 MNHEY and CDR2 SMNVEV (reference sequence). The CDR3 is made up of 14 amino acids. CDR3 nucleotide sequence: TGTGCCAGCAGTTTTCGGGATACTAATTCACCCCTCCACTTT. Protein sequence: CASSFRDTNSPLHF.

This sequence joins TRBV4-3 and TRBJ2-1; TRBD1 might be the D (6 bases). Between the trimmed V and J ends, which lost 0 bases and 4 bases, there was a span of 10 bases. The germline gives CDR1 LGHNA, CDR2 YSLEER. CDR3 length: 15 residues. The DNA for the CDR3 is TGCGCCAGCAGCCAAGATATGGGACAATACAATGAGCAGTTCTTC. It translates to CASSQDMGQYNEQFF.

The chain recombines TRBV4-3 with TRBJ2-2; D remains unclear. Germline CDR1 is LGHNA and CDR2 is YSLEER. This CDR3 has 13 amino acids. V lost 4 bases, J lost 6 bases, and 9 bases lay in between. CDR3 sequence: CASSPSLAGELFF. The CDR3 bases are TGCGCCAGCAGCCCTTCCCTAGCCGGGGAGCTGTTTTTT.

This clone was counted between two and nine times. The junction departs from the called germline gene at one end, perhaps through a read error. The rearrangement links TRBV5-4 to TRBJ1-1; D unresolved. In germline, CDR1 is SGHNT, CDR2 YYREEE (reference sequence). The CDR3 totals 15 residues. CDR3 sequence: CASSQHVGENTEAFF. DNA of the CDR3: TGCGCCAGCAGCCAGCACGTCGGGGAGAACACTGAAGCTTTCTTT.

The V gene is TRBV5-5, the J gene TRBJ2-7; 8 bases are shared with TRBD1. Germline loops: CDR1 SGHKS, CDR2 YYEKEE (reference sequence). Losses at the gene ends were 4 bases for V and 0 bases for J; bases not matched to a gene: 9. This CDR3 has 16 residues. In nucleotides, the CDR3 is TGTGCCAGCAGCCTAGGACAGGGAATCTTCTCCTACGAGCAGTACTTC. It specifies CASSLGQGIFSYEQYF.

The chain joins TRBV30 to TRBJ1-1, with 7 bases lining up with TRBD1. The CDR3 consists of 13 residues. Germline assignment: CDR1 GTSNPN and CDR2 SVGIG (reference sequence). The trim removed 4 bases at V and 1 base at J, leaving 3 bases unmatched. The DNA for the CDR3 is TGTGCCTGGATCCCAGGGGGGAACACTGAAGCTTTCTTT. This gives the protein CAWIPGGNTEAFF. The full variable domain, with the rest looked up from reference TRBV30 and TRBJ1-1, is SQTIHQWPATLVQPVGSPLSLECTVEGTSNPNLYWYRQAAGRGLQLLFYSVGIGQISSEVPQNLSASRPQDRQFILSSKKLLLSDSGFYLCAWIPGGNTEAFFGQGTRLTVV.

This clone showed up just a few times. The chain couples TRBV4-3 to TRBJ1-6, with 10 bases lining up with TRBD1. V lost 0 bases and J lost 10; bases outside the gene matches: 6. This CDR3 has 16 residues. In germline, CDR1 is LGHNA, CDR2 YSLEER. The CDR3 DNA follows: TGCGCCAGCAGCCAAGATATCGGGACAGGGGAGTCACCCCTCCACTTT. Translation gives CASSQDIGTGESPLHF.